These 30 T cell receptor beta chains were all obtained from the same sample, sequenced in a study of T cell repertoires in cytomegalovirus infection. TCRdb recomputed calls from the reads with MiXCR, one row per CDR3 protein. The data contain hundreds of thousands of distinct CDR3 sequences, 30% to 40% of them seen just once; the ten biggest clones take up approximately 15%. The specimen was PBMCs. The receptor source for this set is a human donor in good health (CMV status not recorded). Some clones in this sample may be carry-over from other donors' samples.

This clonotype was found a few times. The rearrangement joins TRBV7-2 to TRBJ2-5; no clear D. Trimming stripped 5 bases from V and 5 bases from J, with 12 bases between. This CDR3 spans 13 amino acids. The germline CDR1 and CDR2 sequences are SGHTA and FQGNSA. The CDR3 protein is CASSRTVKETQYF. In nucleotides, the CDR3 is TGTGCCAGCAGCCGCACCGTCAAGGAGACCCAGTACTTC.

On this clonotype itself: A much larger clone differs by one base, so this may be a read error. The chain joins TRBV7-2 to TRBJ2-6; a possible D gene is TRBD1 (6 bases). The CDR3 totals 16 residues. V was trimmed by 0 bases and J by 2 bases, leaving 8 bases between them. Germline loops: CDR1 SGHTA, CDR2 FQGNSA. The CDR3 is CASSLAKGAGANVLTF. In DNA, the CDR3 is TGTGCCAGCAGCTTAGCGAAGGGGGCTGGGGCCAACGTCCTGACTTTC.

The chain combines TRBV29-1 with TRBJ2-3, with 7 bases lining up with TRBD1. Germline assignment: CDR1 SQVTM and CDR2 ANQGSEA. The CDR3 has 11 residues. V dropped 5 bases and J dropped 10; count of bases not matched to a gene: 6. In nucleotides, the CDR3 is TGCAGCGTTCTTCCGGGACAGCCGCAGTATTTT. Translated, it gives CSVLPGQPQYF.

The table lists this clonotype with many counts. For the CDR3, the DNA is TGTGCCAGCAGCTTCGTCGGAGGGGCTGAAGCTTTCTTT. This translates into CASSFVGGAEAFF. The V gene is TRBV7-9, the J gene TRBJ1-1; the D gene is possibly TRBD1 (5 bases). The CDR3 totals 13 residues. The germline V gene encodes CDR1 SEHNR and CDR2 FQNEAQ (reference sequence). V lost 3 bases, J lost 6 bases, and 11 bases lay in between.

In its sample, this clonotype was seen many times. The chain has TRBV7-2 and TRBJ2-2, with D possibly called TRBD1 or TRBD2 (6 bases each). This CDR3 has 16 residues. V shed 5 bases and J shed 3 bases, with 16 bases lying between them. In germline, CDR1 is SGHTA, CDR2 FQGNSA. The CDR3, as DNA: TGTGCCAGCAGCCTAGAAGGGGGGCGACACACCGGGGAGCTGTTTTTT. Its protein product is CASSLEGGRHTGELFF.

Ten or more counts support this clonotype. V usage is TRBV27 and J usage is TRBJ2-3; D gene unclear. In germline, CDR1 is MNHEY, CDR2 SMNVEV (reference sequence). Trimming removed 6 bases at V and 0 bases at J, with 19 bases between. CDR3 length equals 17 residues. CDR3 in amino acids: CASSPYPVLSSTDTQYF. In nucleotides, the CDR3 is TGTGCCAGCAGCCCTTACCCTGTTTTATCTAGCACAGATACGCAGTATTTT.

The chain uses TRBV19 and TRBJ1-4, with 7 bases that match TRBD1. J gave up 13 bases and V 3 bases, and 8 bases lay outside the gene matches. Germline values: CDR1 LNHDA, CDR2 SQIVND (reference sequence). This CDR3 contains 13 residues. The CDR3 DNA is TGTGCCAGTAGTATCCGACAGGGCCTCGGACTGTTTTTT. Translated: CASSIRQGLGLFF.

This chain links TRBV9 with TRBJ2-2; 11 bases match TRBD2. V was pared by 2 bases and J by 2 bases, with 2 bases of the junction left unmatched. The CDR3 covers 16 residues. CDR1 is SGDLS and CDR2 is YYNGEE in the germline V gene. CDR3 bases: TGTGCCAGCAGCGTGACTAGCGGGGTTAACACCGGGGAGCTGTTTTTT. Translating gives CASSVTSGVNTGELFF.

There are many counts of this clonotype. The rearrangement links TRBV7-8 to TRBJ2-7; 11 bases match TRBD2. The CDR3 runs to 17 residues. After removal of 1 base from V and 2 bases from J, the junction contained 7 bases not matched to a gene. The germline V gene encodes CDR1 SGHVS and CDR2 FQNEAQ. CDR3 sequence reads: CASSLEPLAGGTYEQYF. CDR3 nucleotide sequence: TGTGCCAGCAGCTTAGAACCCCTAGCGGGGGGAACCTACGAGCAGTACTTC.

The table lists this clonotype with a few counts. CDR3 in DNA: TGTGCCAGCAGCTTAACGACAGGGAAAGATGAGCAGTTCTTC. The encoded protein is CASSLTTGKDEQFF. V is TRBV7-9 and J is TRBJ2-1; 7 bases align to TRBD1. The V and J ends lost 2 bases and 8 bases, in that order; junction bases with no gene match: 6. Germline V CDR1 and CDR2: SEHNR, FQNEAQ (reference sequence). The CDR3 length is 14 residues.

The chain is built from TRBV20-1 and TRBJ1-1, with D maybe TRBD1 (6 bases). The CDR3 covers 13 residues. Germline loops: CDR1 DFQATT, CDR2 SNEGSKA (reference sequence). V gave up 5 bases and J gave up 4 bases, with 14 bases separating them. The CDR3 protein is CSAFLGTPTEAFF. CDR3 sequence (DNA): TGCAGTGCTTTTCTCGGGACACCCACTGAAGCTTTCTTT.

This clonotype was counted between two and nine times. This rearrangement joins TRBV18 to TRBJ2-1, with D perhaps TRBD1 (6 bases). This CDR3 is 14 amino acids long. Germline CDR1 is KGHSH and CDR2 is LQKENI. V lost 3 bases and J lost 5, with 11 bases in between. The CDR3 bases are TGTGCCAGCTCACCCTCAACAGGGAACAATGAGCAGTTCTTC. Its translation is CASSPSTGNNEQFF.

This chain joins TRBV19 and TRBJ1-5; tentatively, D is TRBD1 (5 bases). Germline CDR1 is LNHDA and CDR2 is SQIVND (reference sequence). The CDR3 extends over 16 amino acids. Trimming removed 4 bases from V and 4 bases from J, with 17 bases in between. The CDR3, as DNA: TGTGCCAGTAGTAGTCCCCCGGGGGAAACGAATCAGCCCCAGCATTTT. This codes for CASSSPPGETNQPQHF.

In this sample, this clonotype turned up once. The chain is built from TRBV5-1 and TRBJ1-1; TRBD1 agrees at 8 bases. Germline CDR1 SGHRS, CDR2 YFSETQ. The CDR3 extends over 13 amino acids. V was clipped by 7 bases and J by 2 bases; unmatched bases: 4. CDR3 amino acids: CASAGGVNTEAFF. For the CDR3, the DNA is TGCGCCAGCGCAGGGGGCGTCAACACTGAAGCTTTCTTT. The full variable domain, in which reference TRBV5-1 and TRBJ1-1 provide the parts outside the CDR3, is KAGVTQTPRYLIKTRGQQVTLSCSPISGHRSVSWYQQTPGQGLQFLFEYFSETQRNKGNFPGRFSGRQFSNSRSEMNVSTLELGDSALYLCASAGGVNTEAFFGQGTRLTVV.

The chain employs TRBV20-1 and TRBJ2-2, with TRBD1 as a possible D gene (5 bases). The ends were cut back, 1 base at V and 3 bases at J, with 12 bases in the middle. The CDR3 runs 15 residues. The germline CDR1 and CDR2 sequences are DFQATT and SNEGSKA (reference sequence). The CDR3 loop reads CSARGQLSYTGELFF. CDR3 nucleotides: TGCAGTGCTAGAGGACAGCTTTCCTACACCGGGGAGCTGTTTTTT.

The J gene is TRBJ2-7, the V gene TRBV20-1, with 9 bases fitting TRBD1. This CDR3 spans 14 amino acids. The V and J ends lost 1 base and 10 bases, in that order; junction bases with no gene match: 11. Germline CDR1 is DFQATT and CDR2 is SNEGSKA (reference sequence). The CDR3 DNA reads as TGCAGTGCTAGAGGGGACAGGGAAGCGGGTCCTCAGTACTTC. Its translation is CSARGDREAGPQYF.

This clonotype was counted between two and nine times. V gene TRBV6-5 combines with J gene TRBJ1-3; D possibly corresponds to TRBD1 (5 bases). V dropped 2 bases and J dropped 3 bases, with 11 bases sitting between them. The CDR3 consists of 15 residues. Germline V gives CDR1 MNHEY, CDR2 SVGAGI. The CDR3 DNA is TGTGCCAGCAGTTACCGCTTGGGGGGTGGAAACACCATATATTTT. The encoded protein is CASSYRLGGGNTIYF.

The rearrangement joins TRBV15 to TRBJ2-7; 11 bases fit TRBD1. Trimming took 3 bases from V and 2 from J; bases not matched to a gene: 3. From germline, CDR1 is LNHNV and CDR2 YYDKDF (reference sequence). The CDR3 consists of 15 residues. CDR3 sequence reads: CATSSPGQGAYEQYF. The CDR3 DNA reads as TGTGCCACCAGCAGCCCGGGACAGGGGGCCTACGAGCAGTACTTC.

Regarding this clonotype: A much larger clone is a single base away; this may be a read error. The chain joins TRBV7-2 to TRBJ1-6; 7 bases map to TRBD1. Germline V CDR1 and CDR2: SGHTA, FQGNSA. The CDR3 has 16 amino acids. The CDR3 reads CASSPGWGQSPSPLPF. DNA for the CDR3: TGTGCCAGCAGCCCCGGGTGGGGACAGTCTCCTTCACCCCTCCCCTTT. The complete variable domain, with remaining parts taken from reference TRBV7-2 and TRBJ1-6, reads GAGVSQSPSNKVTEKGKDVELRCDPISGHTALYWYRQSLGQGLEFLIYFQGNSAPDKSGLPSDRFSAERTGGSVSTLTIQRTQQEDSAVYLCASSPGWGQSPSPLPFGNGTRLTVT.

The J gene is TRBJ1-5, the V gene TRBV30; no clear D gene. CDR1 is GTSNPN, CDR2 SVGIG, per germline (reference sequence). Trimming removed 2 bases from V and 5 bases from J, with 10 bases in between. The CDR3 is 13 residues long. DNA of the CDR3: TGTGCCTGGAGTTCTGGGTTACATCAGCCCCAGCATTTT. It encodes CAWSSGLHQPQHF.

The CDR3 sequence is CASSLVWARDSTDTQYF. The DNA for the CDR3 is TGTGCCAGCAGCTTAGTTTGGGCTCGCGACAGCACAGATACGCAGTATTTT. This rearrangement joins TRBV7-3 to TRBJ2-3, with unresolved D. Germline V CDR1 and CDR2: SGHTA, FQGTGA. V lost 2 bases, J lost 0 bases, and 15 bases lay in between. The length of the CDR3 is 17 residues.

CDR3 DNA sequence: TGTGCCAGCAGTGAATGGGGCTGGCCCTGGGAGCTGTTTTTT. Its translation is CASSEWGWPWELFF. The chain employs TRBV25-1 and TRBJ2-2, with D perhaps TRBD1 (5 bases). The CDR3 extends over 14 amino acids. From germline, CDR1 is MGHDK and CDR2 SYGVNS. The V and J ends lost 1 base and 9 bases respectively, with 12 bases between them.

The V gene is TRBV2, the J gene TRBJ2-3; tentatively, D is TRBD2 (5 bases). This CDR3 has 16 amino acids. From germline, CDR1 is SNHLY and CDR2 FYNNEI. The V end lost 2 bases, the J end lost 2 bases, and 14 bases lay between the germline ends. The CDR3 loop is CASSERTEHFTDTQYF. In nucleotides, the CDR3 is TGTGCCAGCAGTGAAAGGACTGAACACTTCACAGATACGCAGTATTTT.

The V and J genes are TRBV24-1 and TRBJ2-7; D may be TRBD1 or TRBD2 (7 bases each). V lost 9 bases and J 6 bases, leaving 14 bases between the germline ends. Germline CDR1 KGHDR, CDR2 SFDVKD. CDR3 length: 12 residues. In nucleotides, the CDR3 is TGTGCCACCGGAGCAGGGGGGGTCGAGCAGTACTTC. Its protein is CATGAGGVEQYF.

About this clonotype itself: Relative to the germline gene, one junction end is altered; a read error may explain this. The chain carries TRBV11-2 and TRBJ1-1, with 7 bases aligning to TRBD1. This CDR3 is built from 14 residues. Germline CDR1 is SGHAT and CDR2 is FQNNGV. CDR3 amino acids: CASSLDRGGTEALF. CDR3 bases: TGTGCCAGCAGCTTAGACAGGGGGGGCACTGAAGCTTTATTT. The full variable domain, with the rest looked up from reference TRBV11-2 and TRBJ1-1, is EAGVAQSPRYKIIEKRQSVAFWCNPISGHATLYWYQQILGQGPKLLIQFQNNGVVDDSQLPKDRFSAERLKGVDSTLKIQPAKLEDSAVYLCASSLDRGGTEALFGQGTRLTVV.

This clonotype was seen ten or more times. This chain joins TRBV7-2 and TRBJ2-2; D possibly uses TRBD1 or TRBD2 (5 bases each). There are 15 residues in the CDR3. The germline V gene encodes CDR1 SGHTA and CDR2 FQGNSA. V lost 1 base and J 3 bases, leaving 9 bases between the germline ends. CDR3 bases: TGTGCCAGCAGCTTAGTGACGGGACACACCGGGGAGCTGTTTTTT. Amino acid sequence: CASSLVTGHTGELFF.

A few counts support this clonotype. The genes are TRBV19 and TRBJ1-6; weak D call: TRBD1 (5 bases). Trimming pared 6 bases from V and 9 bases from J, leaving 12 bases between. The CDR3 runs to 13 residues. From germline, CDR1 is LNHDA and CDR2 SQIVND (reference sequence). The CDR3 region is CASSRGFGSPLHF. CDR3 in DNA: TGTGCCAGTAGCCGGGGCTTTGGTTCACCCCTCCACTTT.

The chain is built from TRBV9 and TRBJ1-1, with 9 bases fitting TRBD1. The V segment lost 0 bases and the J segment 3 bases; nucleotides outside the gene matches: 6. Germline V gives CDR1 SGDLS, CDR2 YYNGEE. This CDR3 is 16 amino acids long. CDR3 bases: TGTGCCAGCAGCGTAGATGGGACAGGGACTTACACTGAAGCTTTCTTT. The encoded protein is CASSVDGTGTYTEAFF.

This clonotype turned up a few times. The chain carries TRBV11-1 and TRBJ1-2; 11 nucleotides match TRBD1. The CDR3 is made up of 15 amino acids. The V segment lost 5 bases and the J segment 6 bases; nucleotides outside the gene matches: 8. From germline, CDR1 is SGHAT and CDR2 FQDESV (reference sequence). For the CDR3, the DNA is TGTGCCAGCAGCCCCAGGGACAGGGGGACGAATGGCTACACCTTC. It is translated as CASSPRDRGTNGYTF.

This chain uses TRBV6-6 with TRBJ1-4; D possibly corresponds to TRBD1 (6 bases). The CDR3 has 15 residues. V gave up 2 bases and J gave up 8 bases, with 15 bases separating them. The germline gives CDR1 MNHNY, CDR2 SVGAGI (reference sequence). The CDR3 DNA sequence: TGTGCCAGCAGTTACCACAACCGGGACAACGAAAAACTGTTTTTT. The encoded protein is CASSYHNRDNEKLFF.